Following are 3 T cell receptor beta chains from one sample sequenced in a study of T cells in Graves' hyperthyroidism and ophthalmopathy. Template material for amplifying TCR beta CDR3 regions consisted of RNA transcripts. HTBI primers were used for first-round RT-PCR of the TCR CDR3. One entry per CDR3 protein, called by TCRdb with MiXCR from the multiplex PCR reads. The sample lists a few hundred thousand distinct CDR3 sequences, under 15% seen once, with about 33% in the top ten. Source material: blood. All receptors come from a woman aged 25 to 39 with Graves' hyperthyroidism.

This clonotype was counted a few times. The chain couples TRBV4-2 to TRBJ2-5; perhaps TRBD1 as D (6 bases). The length of the CDR3 is 17 residues. Germline assignment: CDR1 LGHNA and CDR2 YNFKEQ. Trimming cost V 4 bases and J 2 bases, with 20 bases left between them. DNA of the CDR3: TGTGCCAGCAGCCCCCGGACAGCCATAGAGGTACAAGAGACCCAGTACTTC. Protein product: CASSPRTAIEVQETQYF.

A few counts support this clonotype. The chain has TRBV6-1 and TRBJ1-2, with no clear D. The germline CDR1 and CDR2 sequences are MNHNS and SASEGT. V lost 5 bases and J lost 1, with 8 bases in between. The CDR3 has 13 amino acids. CDR3 protein: CASSRHSNYGYTF. The CDR3 DNA follows: TGTGCCAGCAGTCGGCACAGTAACTATGGCTACACCTTC.

Many counts were recorded for this clonotype. The chain links TRBV20-1 to TRBJ2-7, with D perhaps matching TRBD1 (5 bases). The V end lost 3 bases, the J end lost 4 bases, and 10 bases lay between the germline ends. This CDR3 contains 12 residues. CDR1 is DFQATT, CDR2 SNEGSKA, per germline (reference sequence). CDR3 in amino acids: CSASRTNYEQYF. CDR3 in DNA: TGCAGTGCTAGCAGGACAAATTACGAGCAGTACTTC.